This TCR beta chain was captured in a study of early T cells in non-severe SARS-CoV-2 infection. On the study more broadly: Bulk RNA isolated from unsorted whole blood underwent sequencing; chains were not paired. The study, taken as a whole, reports: VDJdb matching favored anti-spike CD8 responses, missing private and CD4 specificities.

Tagging with unique molecular identifiers was applied to individual cDNA molecules. Using its own MiXCR run on the 5' RACE reads, TCRdb lists one record per CDR3 protein. The data hold 43,000 or so distinct CDR3 sequences, with less than 8.5% observed a single time. This clonotype was seen repeatedly, ten times or more. The antigen is undetermined. The sample consisted of whole blood. This clonotype originated in an adult who was a healthcare worker with PCR-confirmed SARS-CoV-2 infection or an uninfected control (not recorded which).

The CDR3 region is CASSLPYEQYF. CDR3 nucleotides: TGCGCCAGCAGTCTCCCCTACGAGCAGTACTTC. This chain joins TRBV23-1 and TRBJ2-7; D is unresolved. TRBV23-1 is known as an ORF, though its function is uncertain. The CDR3 length is 11 residues. V gave up 4 bases and J gave up 2 bases, with 3 bases separating them.